The clone carrying this T cell receptor (beta chain) was observed a few times. RNA transcripts yielded amplified TCR beta CDR3 regions. Carried out on the TCR CDR3, a first-round RT-PCR used the HTBI primer set. Using its own MiXCR run on the multiplex PCR reads, TCRdb lists one record per CDR3 protein. The repertoire includes 600,000 or so distinct CDR3 sequences, about a sixth of them detected once, and about 3.8% sits in the top ten. This record comes from a study of T cells in Graves' hyperthyroidism and ophthalmopathy. There are 12 residues in the CDR3. Per the germline V gene, CDR1 is SQVTM and CDR2 is ANQGSEA. The V gene lost 1 base and the J gene lost 5 bases, with 8 bases spanning the gap. Graves' hyperthyroidism was deemed stable given no ophthalmopathy progression within 18 months. Among the patients, aged 18 to 65, hyperthyroidism was newly diagnosed and had lasted under 2 months.

This TCR came from a woman aged 30 to 39 with Graves' hyperthyroidism. The rearrangement uses TRBV29-1 and TRBJ2-5; D gene ambiguous. The sequenced material came from blood. The CDR3 is CSVEGGSETQYF. The CDR3 nucleotides read TGCAGCGTTGAAGGAGGCAGCGAGACCCAGTACTTC.